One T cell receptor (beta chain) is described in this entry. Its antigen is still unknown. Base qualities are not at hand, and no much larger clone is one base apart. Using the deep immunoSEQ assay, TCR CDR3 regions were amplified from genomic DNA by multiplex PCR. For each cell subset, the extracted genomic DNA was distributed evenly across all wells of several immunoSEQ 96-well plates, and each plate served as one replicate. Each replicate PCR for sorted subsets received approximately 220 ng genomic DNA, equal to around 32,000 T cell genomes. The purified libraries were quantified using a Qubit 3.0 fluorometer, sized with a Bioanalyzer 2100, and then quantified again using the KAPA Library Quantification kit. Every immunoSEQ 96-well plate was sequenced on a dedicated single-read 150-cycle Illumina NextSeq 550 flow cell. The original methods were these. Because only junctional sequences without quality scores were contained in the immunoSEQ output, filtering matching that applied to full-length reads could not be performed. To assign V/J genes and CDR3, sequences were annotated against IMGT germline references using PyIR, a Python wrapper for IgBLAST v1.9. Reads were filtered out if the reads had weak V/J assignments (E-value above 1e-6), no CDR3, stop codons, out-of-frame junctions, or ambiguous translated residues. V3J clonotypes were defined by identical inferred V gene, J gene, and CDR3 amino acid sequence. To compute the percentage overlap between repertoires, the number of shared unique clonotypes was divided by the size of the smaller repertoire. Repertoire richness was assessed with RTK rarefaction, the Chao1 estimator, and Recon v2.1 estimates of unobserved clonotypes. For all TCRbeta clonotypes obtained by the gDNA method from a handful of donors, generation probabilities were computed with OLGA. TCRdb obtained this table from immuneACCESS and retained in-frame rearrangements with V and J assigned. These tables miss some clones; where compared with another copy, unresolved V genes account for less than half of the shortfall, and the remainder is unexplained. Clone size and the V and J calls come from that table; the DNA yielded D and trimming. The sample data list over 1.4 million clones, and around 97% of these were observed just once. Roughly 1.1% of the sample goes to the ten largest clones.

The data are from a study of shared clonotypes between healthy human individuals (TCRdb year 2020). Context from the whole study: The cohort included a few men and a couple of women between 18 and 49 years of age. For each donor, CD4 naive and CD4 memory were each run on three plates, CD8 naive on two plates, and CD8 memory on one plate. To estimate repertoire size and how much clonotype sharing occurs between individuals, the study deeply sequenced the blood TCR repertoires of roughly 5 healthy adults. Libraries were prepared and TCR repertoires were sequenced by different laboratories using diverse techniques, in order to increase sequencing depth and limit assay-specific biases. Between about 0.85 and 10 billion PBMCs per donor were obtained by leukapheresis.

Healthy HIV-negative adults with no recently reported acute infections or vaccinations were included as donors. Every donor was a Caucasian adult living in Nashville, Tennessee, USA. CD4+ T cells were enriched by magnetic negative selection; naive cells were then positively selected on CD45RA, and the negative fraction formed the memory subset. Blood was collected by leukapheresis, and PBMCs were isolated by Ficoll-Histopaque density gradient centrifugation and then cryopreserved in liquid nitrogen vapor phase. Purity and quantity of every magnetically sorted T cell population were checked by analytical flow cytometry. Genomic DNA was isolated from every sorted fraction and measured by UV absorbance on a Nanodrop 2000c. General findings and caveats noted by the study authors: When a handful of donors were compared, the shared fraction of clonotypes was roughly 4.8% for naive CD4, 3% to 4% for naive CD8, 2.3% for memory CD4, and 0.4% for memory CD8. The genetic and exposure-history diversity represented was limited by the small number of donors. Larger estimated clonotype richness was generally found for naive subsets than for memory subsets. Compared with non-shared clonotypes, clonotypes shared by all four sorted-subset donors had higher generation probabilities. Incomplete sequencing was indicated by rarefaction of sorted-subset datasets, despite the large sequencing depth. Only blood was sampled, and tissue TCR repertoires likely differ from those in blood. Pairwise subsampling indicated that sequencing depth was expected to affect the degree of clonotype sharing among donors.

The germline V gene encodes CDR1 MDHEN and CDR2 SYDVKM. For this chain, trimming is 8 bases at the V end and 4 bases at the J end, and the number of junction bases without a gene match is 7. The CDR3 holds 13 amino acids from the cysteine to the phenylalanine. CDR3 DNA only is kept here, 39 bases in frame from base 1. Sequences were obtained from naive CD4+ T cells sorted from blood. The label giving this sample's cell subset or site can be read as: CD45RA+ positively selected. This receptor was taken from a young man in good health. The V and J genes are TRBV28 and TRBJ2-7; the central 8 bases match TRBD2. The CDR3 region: CASGGSGMYEQYF. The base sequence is TGTGCCAGCGGTGGTAGCGGGATGTACGAGCAGTACTTC.